This T cell receptor (beta chain) originates from a study of radiation and T cells in renal cell carcinoma. The repertoire was sequenced with immunoSEQ multiplex PCR; TCRdb's copy has only in-frame clones and lacks some. Of about 23,000 clones in the sample, 58% were seen once. Specified treatment: treatment-naive control, cytoreductive nephrectomy. The germline V gene has CDR1 SNHLY and CDR2 FYNNEI. CDR3 length equals 14 residues. Trimming stripped 3 bases from V and 2 bases from J, with 9 bases between. Material: tumor tissue, obtained from a patient whose treatment was nephrectomy without radiotherapy. The clonotype comes from a man in his forties with renal cell carcinoma. The chain combines TRBV2 with TRBJ2-3, with D possibly TRBD2 on 5 matching bases. CDR3 residues: CASSDRTYTDTQYF. Written as DNA, the CDR3 is TGTGCCAGCAGTGACCGGACTTACACAGATACGCAGTATTTT.